The present T cell receptor (beta chain) was sequenced within a study of blood T cell repertoires in COVID-19. Study background: Some COVID-19 samples were acute and others convalescent; all came from the United States, Italy and Spain.

This CDR3 region has 15 residues. After removal of 0 bases from V and 2 bases from J, the junction contained 2 bases not matched to a gene. Germline lookup yields CDR1 LNHDA and CDR2 SQIVND (reference sequence). Generated by immunoSEQ multiplex PCR, the TCRdb table keeps only in-frame clones and is missing some. Among approximately 170,000 clones, roughly nine tenths were seen once, and the ten largest hold under 2%. This sequence joins TRBV19 and TRBJ2-7; 9 bases line up with TRBD2. This clonotype was obtained from a man between 18 and 35 years old who had recovered from COVID-19. Sequenced material: peripheral blood. The CDR3, as DNA: TGTGCCAGTAGTATAGAGACTAGCGGAGCCTACGAGCAGTACTTC. Translated, it gives CASSIETSGAYEQYF. Using reference TRBV19 and TRBJ2-7 for the parts outside the CDR3, the full variable domain is DGGITQSPKYLFRKEGQNVTLSCEQNLNHDAMYWYRQDPGQGLRLIYYSQIVNDFQKGDIAEGYSVSREKKESFPLTVTSAQKNPTAFYLCASSIETSGAYEQYFGPGTRLTVT.